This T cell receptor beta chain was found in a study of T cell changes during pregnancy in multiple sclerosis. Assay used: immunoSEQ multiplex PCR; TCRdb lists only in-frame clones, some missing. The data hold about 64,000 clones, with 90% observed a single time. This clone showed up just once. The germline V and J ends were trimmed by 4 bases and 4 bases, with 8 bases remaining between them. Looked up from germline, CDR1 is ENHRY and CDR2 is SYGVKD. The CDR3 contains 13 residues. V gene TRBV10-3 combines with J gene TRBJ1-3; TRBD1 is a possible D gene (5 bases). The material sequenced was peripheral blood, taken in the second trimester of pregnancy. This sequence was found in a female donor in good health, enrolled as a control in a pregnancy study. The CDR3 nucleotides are TGTGCCATCAGTGGGACATACGGAAACACCATATATTTT. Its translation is CAISGTYGNTIYF.